A single sample gave rise to the 17 T cell receptor beta chains below, sequenced in a study of cytomegalovirus exposure and HLA in healthy donors. Use of 60 Vbeta and 13 Jbeta primers characterized the PCR. Some clones are missing from TCRdb's copy, which holds only in-frame ones; the method was immunoSEQ multiplex PCR. The sample table includes 150,000 to 200,000 clones. The sample was PBMCs. The receptors come from a woman aged 60 to 75 in good health and CMV-seronegative.

The chain employs TRBV4-3 and TRBJ1-2, with D possibly TRBD1 on 5 matching bases. V lost 0 bases, J lost 5 bases, and 10 bases lay in between. Germline lookup yields CDR1 LGHNA and CDR2 YSLEER. This CDR3 has 14 residues. The CDR3 nucleotides are TGCGCCAGCAGCCAAGACCCAGGGCGGTATGGCTACACCTTC. Translated, it gives CASSQDPGRYGYTF.

The chain has TRBV7-2 and TRBJ2-7, with D perhaps matching TRBD2 (5 bases). The V and J ends lost 5 bases and 2 bases respectively, with 19 bases between them. This CDR3 contains 16 residues. The V gene's germline CDR1 is SGHTA and CDR2 FQGNSA. The CDR3 is CASSPRLQRPTYEQYF. The CDR3 nucleotides are TGTGCCAGCAGCCCAAGGCTCCAGCGGCCAACCTACGAGCAGTACTTC.

The rearrangement links TRBV7-7 to TRBJ2-5; D is possibly TRBD1 (5 bases). The CDR3 runs 13 residues. The V gene's germline CDR1 is SSHAT and CDR2 FNYEAQ (reference sequence). Trimming removed 3 bases from V and 3 bases from J, with 8 bases in between. CDR3 bases: TGTGCCAGCAGCTTCGACAGTAAAGAGACCCAGTACTTC. Amino acid sequence: CASSFDSKETQYF.

The V gene is TRBV10-1, the J gene TRBJ1-2; D uncertain. The V and J ends lost 1 base and 2 bases respectively, with 11 bases between them. Germline V gene data show CDR1 as WNHNN and CDR2 as SYGVQD (reference sequence). CDR3 length: 15 residues. Here the CDR3 DNA reads TGCGCCAGCAGTGAGTTGGGGAGTGCAAACTATGGCTACACCTTC. Translating gives CASSELGSANYGYTF.

This chain connects TRBV12-5 to TRBJ1-2; D gene unclear. The CDR3 has 15 amino acids. The germline V gene encodes CDR1 LGHNT and CDR2 FRNRAP. Trimming pared 3 bases from V and 4 bases from J, leaving 15 bases between. CDR3 in amino acids: CASGFDRSSSYGYTF. In nucleotides, the CDR3 is TGTGCTAGTGGTTTCGATCGGAGTTCGAGCTATGGCTACACCTTC.

V usage is TRBV7-2 and J usage is TRBJ2-1, with D tentatively TRBD2 (6 bases). Trimming took off 1 base at V and 0 bases at J, with 7 bases between the two ends. The CDR3 consists of 15 residues. CDR1 SGHTA and CDR2 FQGNSA come from the germline V gene. As DNA, the CDR3 is TGTGCCAGCAGCTTAGATAGCGGCTCCTACAATGAGCAGTTCTTC. This codes for CASSLDSGSYNEQFF.

The chain employs TRBV9 and TRBJ1-2, with a possible D match to TRBD1 (5 bases). Germline V gene sequence: CDR1 SGDLS, CDR2 YYNGEE. The V gene lost 3 bases and the J gene lost 4 bases, with 13 bases spanning the gap. This CDR3 comprises 14 residues. The CDR3 protein is CASSAPGHLYGYTF. CDR3 in DNA: TGTGCCAGCAGCGCCCCAGGACATCTCTATGGCTACACCTTC.

V and J are TRBV5-5 and TRBJ1-2; TRBD1 might be the D (6 bases). V gave up 0 bases and J gave up 8 bases, with 11 bases separating them. This CDR3 is 13 amino acids long. The V gene's germline CDR1 is SGHKS and CDR2 YYEKEE (reference sequence). CDR3 sequence (DNA): TGTGCCAGCAGCTTGGACAGGGAATTCGGCTACACCTTC. Translated: CASSLDREFGYTF. Full variable domain (missing parts from reference TRBV5-5 and TRBJ1-2): DAGVTQSPTHLIKTRGQQVTLRCSPISGHKSVSWYQQVLGQGPQFIFQYYEKEERGRGNFPDRFSARQFPNYSSELNVNALLLGDSALYLCASSLDREFGYTFGSGTRLTVV.

The chain employs TRBV7-3 and TRBJ1-1, with D possibly matching TRBD1 (6 bases). From germline, CDR1 is SGHTA and CDR2 FQGTGA. This CDR3 has 15 residues. Trimming took 5 bases from V and 4 from J, leaving 17 bases between them. The CDR3 reads CASSQGGARGTEAFF. DNA for the CDR3: TGTGCCAGCAGCCAAGGGGGGGCTAGGGGCACTGAAGCTTTCTTT.

The V call is TRBV7-9, the J call TRBJ2-7; D is perhaps TRBD1 (5 bases). V lost 4 bases, J lost 0 bases, and 7 bases lay in between. CDR3 length: 13 residues. Germline values: CDR1 SEHNR, CDR2 FQNEAQ (reference sequence). Written as DNA, the CDR3 is TGTGCCAGCAGCTCTGGACACTCCTACGAGCAGTACTTC. Its translation: CASSSGHSYEQYF.

The CDR3 spells CASSVSASSSYNEQFF. DNA of the CDR3: TGTGCCAGCAGCGTCTCAGCCTCTAGCTCCTACAATGAGCAGTTCTTC. The rearrangement links TRBV7-3 to TRBJ2-1; no clear D gene. V shed 5 bases and J shed 0 bases, with 14 bases lying between them. Looked up from germline, CDR1 is SGHTA and CDR2 is FQGTGA. The CDR3 is made up of 16 amino acids.

The CDR3 spells CASSFRDRRGEQYF. CDR3 DNA sequence: TGTGCCAGCAGTTTCCGGGACAGGCGAGGCGAGCAGTACTTC. This chain joins TRBV6-5 and TRBJ2-7; the match to TRBD1 covers 8 bases. This CDR3 is built from 14 residues. V shed 4 bases, J shed 6 bases, and the junction held 8 bases outside the gene matches. Germline assignment: CDR1 MNHEY and CDR2 SVGAGI.

This chain uses TRBV6-5 with TRBJ1-6; 8 positions agree with TRBD1. Germline V lookup: CDR1 MNHEY, CDR2 SVGAGI. The V gene end was trimmed by 6 bases and the J gene end by 5 bases; junction bases not matched to a gene: 6. The CDR3 has 15 amino acids. Here the CDR3 DNA reads TGTGCCAGCAGGCTTCAGGGGGCGAATAATTCACCCCTCCACTTT. Protein: CASRLQGANNSPLHF.

Note on this clone: Without the conserved terminal phenylalanine or tryptophan, this CDR3 likely stems from a read error. This chain joins TRBV6-5 and TRBJ1-6, with D unresolved. The germline V and J ends were trimmed by 0 bases and 10 bases, with 7 bases remaining between them. This CDR3 region has 13 residues. Germline assignment: CDR1 MNHEY and CDR2 SVGAGI. CDR3 DNA: TGTGCCAGCAGTTACTCTCGAGGGTCACCCCTCCACCTT. This encodes CASSYSRGSPLHL.

The rearrangement links TRBV19 to TRBJ1-1; 8 bases agree with TRBD1. The junction had 12 bases not matched to a gene; V was cut back by 8 bases and J by 4 bases. Germline values: CDR1 LNHDA, CDR2 SQIVND (reference sequence). The CDR3 totals 15 residues. DNA for the CDR3: TGTGCCAGTGTCGAGCCTCAGGGGGCCGGCACTGAAGCTTTCTTT. Amino acid sequence: CASVEPQGAGTEAFF.

This chain joins TRBV19 and TRBJ1-2; TRBD1 aligns across 12 bases. CDR1 is LNHDA and CDR2 is SQIVND in the germline V gene (reference sequence). J lost 7 bases, V lost 5 bases, and 11 bases had no gene match. The CDR3 runs 16 residues. CDR3: CASSHLGTGGRSGYTF. Here the CDR3 DNA reads TGTGCCAGTAGTCACCTCGGGACAGGGGGCCGAAGTGGCTACACCTTC. Looking up the rest from reference TRBV19 and TRBJ1-2 gives the full variable domain: DGGITQSPKYLFRKEGQNVTLSCEQNLNHDAMYWYRQDPGQGLRLIYYSQIVNDFQKGDIAEGYSVSREKKESFPLTVTSAQKNPTAFYLCASSHLGTGGRSGYTFGSGTRLTVV.

The V and J genes are TRBV6-1 and TRBJ2-5; 13 nucleotides agree with TRBD2. The J call may be incorrect, as the DNA end agrees better with TRBJ2-7. Germline loops: CDR1 MNHNS, CDR2 SASEGT. This CDR3 is built from 17 residues. CDR3 bases: TGTGCCAGCAGTGAGGGAGAGGGACTAGCGGGACTCTACGAGCAGTACTTC. This sequence encodes CASSEGEGLAGLYEQYF.